This TCR beta chain was captured by sequencing in a study of patients and donors after allogeneic stem cell transplantation. Trimming at V came to 1 base and at J to 5 bases, leaving 10 bases not matched to a gene. CDR1 and CDR2 (germline): SGHKS, YYEKEE (reference sequence). The CDR3 contains 16 residues. Via MiXCR, TCRdb re-called the RT-PCR reads, giving one row per CDR3 protein. The table lists about 150,000 distinct CDR3 sequences, about two fifths of them singletons. Sequencing used blood, either unsorted or a sorted T cell fraction (not recorded which). The chain joins TRBV5-5 to TRBJ2-5; 8 nucleotides line up with TRBD1. The sequence was obtained from a human donor who was either an allogeneic HSCT recipient or a stem cell or donor lymphocyte infusion donor (not recorded which). It is not recorded whose cells these are; they may come from a transplant donor. CDR3 in amino acids: CASSLFPGGLAETQYF. As DNA, the CDR3 is TGTGCCAGCAGCTTGTTTCCAGGGGGCTTGGCGGAGACCCAGTACTTC. The full variable domain, rest sourced from reference TRBV5-5 and TRBJ2-5, is DAGVTQSPTHLIKTRGQQVTLRCSPISGHKSVSWYQQVLGQGPQFIFQYYEKEERGRGNFPDRFSARQFPNYSSELNVNALLLGDSALYLCASSLFPGGLAETQYFGPGTRLLVL.